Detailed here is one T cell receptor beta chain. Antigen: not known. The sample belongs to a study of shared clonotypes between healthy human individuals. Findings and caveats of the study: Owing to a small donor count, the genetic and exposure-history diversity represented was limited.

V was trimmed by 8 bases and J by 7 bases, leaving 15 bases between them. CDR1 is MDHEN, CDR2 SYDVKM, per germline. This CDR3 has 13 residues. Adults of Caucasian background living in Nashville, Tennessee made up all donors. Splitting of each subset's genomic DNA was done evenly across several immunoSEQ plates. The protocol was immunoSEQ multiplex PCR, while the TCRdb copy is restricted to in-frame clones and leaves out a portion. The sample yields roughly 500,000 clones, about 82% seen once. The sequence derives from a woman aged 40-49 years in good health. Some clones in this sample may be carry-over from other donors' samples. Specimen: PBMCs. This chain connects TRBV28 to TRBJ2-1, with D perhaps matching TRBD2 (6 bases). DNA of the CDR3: TGTGCCAGCCGGGACTTAGGTCGTAATGAGCAGTTCTTC. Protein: CASRDLGRNEQFF.